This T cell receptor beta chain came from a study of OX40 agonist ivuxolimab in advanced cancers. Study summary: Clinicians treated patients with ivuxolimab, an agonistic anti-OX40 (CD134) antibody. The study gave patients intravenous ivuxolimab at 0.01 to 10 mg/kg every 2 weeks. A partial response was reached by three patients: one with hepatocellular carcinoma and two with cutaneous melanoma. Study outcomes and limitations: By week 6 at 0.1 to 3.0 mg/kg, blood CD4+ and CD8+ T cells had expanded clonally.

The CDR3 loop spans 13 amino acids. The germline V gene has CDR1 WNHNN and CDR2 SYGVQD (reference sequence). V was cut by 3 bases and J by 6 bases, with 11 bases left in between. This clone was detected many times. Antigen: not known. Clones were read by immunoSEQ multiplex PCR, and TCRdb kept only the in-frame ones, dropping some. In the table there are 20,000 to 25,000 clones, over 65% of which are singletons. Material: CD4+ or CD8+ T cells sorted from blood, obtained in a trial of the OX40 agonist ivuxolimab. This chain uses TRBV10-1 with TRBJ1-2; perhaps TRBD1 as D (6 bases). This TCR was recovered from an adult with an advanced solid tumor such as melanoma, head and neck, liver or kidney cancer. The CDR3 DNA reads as TGCGCCAGCAGTGAAGTGCCAGGGGATGGCTACACCTTC. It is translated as CASSEVPGDGYTF.